Sequencing of this T cell receptor (beta chain) was carried out in a study of blood T cell repertoires in COVID-19. Clones were read by immunoSEQ multiplex PCR, and TCRdb kept only the in-frame ones, dropping some. The repertoire consists of 200,000 to 250,000 clones, with 88% occurring once and the leading ten covering approximately 2.7%. This clonotype was sampled from a woman between 25 and 40 years old who had recovered from COVID-19. The sequencing input was PBMCs or T cells enriched from blood (not recorded which).

The CDR3 spells CASSIGQRNTEAFF. The CDR3, as DNA: TGTGCCAGTAGTATCGGACAGAGAAACACTGAAGCTTTCTTT. This chain connects TRBV19 to TRBJ1-1; possibly TRBD1 for D (6 bases). The germline V and J ends were trimmed by 3 bases and 2 bases, with 10 bases remaining between them. Germline CDR1 LNHDA, CDR2 SQIVND (reference sequence). The CDR3 length is 14 residues.